The entry below describes one T cell receptor (beta chain). No cognate antigen has been identified for it. Qualities for individual bases were not recorded, and no much larger clone is one base off. RNA was extracted with the RNeasy kit and about 0.5 to 1 ug was reverse transcribed using random hexamers. The immunoSEQ multiplex PCR assay, covering 54 Vbeta and 13 Jbeta segments, was used to amplify TCR beta CDR3 regions. Bias from PCR amplification was corrected by using a synthetic template baseline for primer optimization and for computational correction. On the study's bioinformatics: Reads were annotated to V, D and J genes per IMGT and analyzed with immunoSEQ Analyzer, keeping only productive sequences. Clonality was computed as one minus Shannon entropy normalized by log2 of the number of productive unique sequences. For each patient and control, public and private clones were evaluated among the 100 most prevalent clones. Susac-specific clones were defined as absent from healthy and MS cohorts, about 1,000 published viral clones and other ImmuneACCESS disease sequences. TCRdb's own reprocessing of the public reads used fastp at Q25 and MiXCR and kept productive beta chains. For every CDR3 protein sequence, its rows merge into one entry that carries the most common genes and DNA. Here the V and J calls rest on TCRdb's processing, not on the authors' analysis. Here the sample has 120,000 to 150,000 distinct CDR3 sequences; approximately 94% occur a single time. The ten top clones hold 0.065% to 0.1% of the sample.

The CDR1 and CDR2 encoded by the germline V gene are SGHTS and YDEGEE. Counted from cysteine to phenylalanine, this CDR3 has 14 amino acids. The read is trimmed to its CDR3 DNA, 42 bases read in frame from base 1. The trim is 3 bases for V and 5 bases for J, with a gap of 14 bases between the germline ends. High-throughput TCR beta sequencing profiled peripheral blood CD8+ and CD4+ T cells from healthy donors, Susac syndrome patients and multiple sclerosis patients. Healthy donors were included as age- and sex-matched controls. Bulk CD8+ and CD4+ T cells were purified by magnetic negative isolation, whereas CD8+ TEMRA cells were enriched by FACS. Blood was collected in EDTA tubes and processed within 24 hours, with PBMCs isolated through density gradient centrifugation. PBMCs intended for TCR sequencing were cryopreserved in liquid nitrogen and thawed later in a water bath at 37 degrees C. Purity of sorted or isolated CD4+, CD8+ and CD8+ TEMRA cells was at least 90%.

The sample belongs to a study of CD8 T cells in Susac syndrome (dated by TCRdb to 2018 to 2020). Background on the whole study: Repertoire sequencing was used to test whether CD8+ T cell activation and differentiation in Susac syndrome was antigen driven. Beyond this particular receptor, the publication reports: The number of individuals in the TCR sequencing and HLA analysis was acknowledged as relatively small.

The chain couples TRBV5-8 to TRBJ2-5, with no confident D gene call. The sequencing input was CD4+ T cells from PBMCs. This clonotype originated in a human donor in good health. The nucleotide sequence reads as follows: TGTGCCAGCAGCTGGTCTTGGGGTCCCGAGACCCAGTACTTC. This yields the protein CASSWSWGPETQYF.